The clone carrying this T cell receptor beta chain appeared a few times. Its cognate antigen is unknown. TCR beta CDR3 region amplification was performed from RNA transcripts. Carried out on the TCR CDR3, a first-round RT-PCR used the HTBI primer set. TCRdb re-called the multiplex PCR reads with MiXCR, one entry per CDR3 protein. This table has 660,000 or so distinct CDR3 sequences, just under 45% appearing once. The data derive from a study of T cells in Graves' hyperthyroidism and ophthalmopathy. Study results and limitations: A model of 13 V-J features distinguished ophthalmopathy from stable hyperthyroidism. A median about 7 months before onset, the model predicted ophthalmopathy. Clonotypes that were expanded in thyroid above 0.001 mostly appeared in blood too.

Patients were excluded for uncontrolled infection, other autoimmune disease, pregnancy or lactation. The V end was cut by 6 bases, the J end by 14 bases, with 26 bases between. The germline CDR1 and CDR2 sequences are DFQATT and SNEGSKA (reference sequence). This CDR3 is built from 15 residues. V gene TRBV20-1 combines with J gene TRBJ1-6, with D possibly matching TRBD1 (5 bases). The origin of this receptor is an adult man with Graves' disease, either hyperthyroidism or ophthalmopathy (not recorded which). Sequenced sample: peripheral blood or thyroid tissue (not recorded which). The CDR3 sequence: CSATPGRQILNTLHF. CDR3 nucleotides: TGCAGTGCCACTCCGGGACGGCAAATCCTAAACACCCTCCACTTT.